Listed here are 30 T cell receptor beta chains from one sample, sequenced in a study of shared clonotypes between healthy human individuals. Assay: immunoSEQ multiplex PCR; the TCRdb copy retains only in-frame clones and omits some. Of 730,000 or so clones listed, more than 70% are singletons. The sequenced sample consisted of memory CD4+ T cells sorted from blood. The subset here: CD45RA-negative fraction. The receptors shown here come from a woman aged 25 to 39 in good health.

In this sample, this clone turned up a few times. This chain links TRBV19 with TRBJ2-7, with D possibly matching TRBD2 (5 bases). Germline lookup yields CDR1 LNHDA and CDR2 SQIVND (reference sequence). The CDR3 has 15 amino acids. Trimming took 6 bases from V and 2 from J, leaving 17 bases between them. CDR3 bases: TGTGCCAGTAGAAAAACCGGGGAAATGGCCTACGAGCAGTACTTC. It yields the protein CASRKTGEMAYEQYF.

V is TRBV19 and J is TRBJ1-2; D remains ambiguous. The V and J ends lost 5 bases and 5 bases respectively, with 12 bases between them. Germline CDR1 is LNHDA and CDR2 is SQIVND (reference sequence). CDR3 length: 13 residues. CDR3: CASSEGSSYGYTF. The DNA for the CDR3 is TGTGCCAGTAGTGAAGGGTCCTCTTATGGCTACACCTTC.

In DNA, the CDR3 is TGCGCCAGCAGCCAGGCTTCCAGAGACACAGATACGCAGTATTTT. Translation gives CASSQASRDTDTQYF. The rearrangement links TRBV4-1 to TRBJ2-3, with D hard to call. Trimming shortened V by 3 bases and J by 2 bases, and 12 bases separated the two germline ends. Looked up from germline, CDR1 is MGHRA and CDR2 is YSYEKL. This CDR3 has 15 residues.

This clone was observed a few times. The chain couples TRBV12-5 to TRBJ2-3; no clear D gene. Germline V gives CDR1 LGHNT, CDR2 FRNRAP. CDR3 size: 14 residues. V was trimmed by 0 bases and J by 1 base, leaving 5 bases between them. The CDR3 loop reads CASGLVRGTDTQYF. In DNA form, the CDR3 reads TGTGCTAGTGGTTTGGTACGTGGCACAGATACGCAGTATTTT. Full variable domain (outside the CDR3, taken from reference TRBV12-5 and TRBJ2-3): DARVTQTPRHKVTEMGQEVTMRCQPILGHNTVFWYRQTMMQGLELLAYFRNRAPLDDSGMPKDRFSAEMPDATLATLKIQPSEPRDSAVYFCASGLVRGTDTQYFGPGTRLTVL.

This rearrangement joins TRBV6-1 to TRBJ1-1; D gene uncertain. This CDR3 comprises 13 residues. Germline loops: CDR1 MNHNS, CDR2 SASEGT. The V end lost 7 bases, the J end lost 6 bases, and 15 bases lay between the germline ends. CDR3 sequence reads: CASTSNRAAEAFF. The DNA for the CDR3 is TGTGCCAGCACCTCCAATAGGGCGGCTGAAGCTTTCTTT.

This rearrangement joins TRBV27 to TRBJ1-1; TRBD1 is a possible D gene (6 bases). This CDR3 contains 14 residues. V dropped 5 bases and J dropped 1 base, with 11 bases sitting between them. Germline lookup yields CDR1 MNHEY and CDR2 SMNVEV (reference sequence). CDR3 sequence (DNA): TGTGCCAGCAGTATAAACAGGGAGAACACTGAAGCTTTCTTT. Protein: CASSINRENTEAFF.

The chain carries TRBV19 and TRBJ1-3; no firm D call. CDR1 LNHDA and CDR2 SQIVND come from the germline V gene (reference sequence). Between the trimmed V and J ends, which lost 6 bases and 0 bases, there was a span of 9 bases. The length of the CDR3 is 14 residues. The CDR3: CASRSVNSGNTIYF. The DNA of the CDR3 is TGTGCCAGTAGATCGGTAAACTCTGGAAACACCATATATTTT. The complete variable domain, with remaining parts taken from reference TRBV19 and TRBJ1-3, reads DGGITQSPKYLFRKEGQNVTLSCEQNLNHDAMYWYRQDPGQGLRLIYYSQIVNDFQKGDIAEGYSVSREKKESFPLTVTSAQKNPTAFYLCASRSVNSGNTIYFGEGSWLTVV.

This CDR3 is CSVETSEAFF. Here the CDR3 DNA reads TGCAGCGTCGAGACAAGTGAAGCTTTCTTT. This chain links TRBV29-1 with TRBJ1-1, with D unresolved. Germline V lookup: CDR1 SQVTM, CDR2 ANQGSEA. The CDR3 sequence is 10 residues long. Trimming took off 6 bases at V and 7 bases at J, with 9 bases between the two ends.

The rearrangement joins TRBV6-1 to TRBJ2-7, with D perhaps matching TRBD1 or TRBD2 (5 bases each). Germline lookup yields CDR1 MNHNS and CDR2 SASEGT. The CDR3 sequence is 18 residues long. Between the trimmed V and J ends, which lost 1 base and 8 bases, there was a span of 27 bases. CDR3 DNA sequence: TGTGCCAGCAGTGAAGAAAGAAGATTGAGGCAAAACCCGGGGCAGCAGTACTTC. It specifies CASSEERRLRQNPGQQYF.

V gene TRBV10-3 combines with J gene TRBJ1-1, with D possibly being TRBD1 (6 bases). V was shortened by 6 bases and J by 2 bases, with 13 bases between the two germline ends. The CDR3 length is 14 residues. Germline values: CDR1 ENHRY, CDR2 SYGVKD. This CDR3 reads CAIRGGTPNTEAFF. CDR3 DNA: TGTGCCATCAGGGGAGGGACACCCAACACTGAAGCTTTCTTT.

This clone has only a few counts. Here the CDR3 reads CASSGTGRRYEQYF. CDR3 coding DNA: TGTGCCAGCAGCGGTACGGGTCGCCGTTACGAGCAGTACTTC. The V gene is TRBV13, the J gene TRBJ2-7; no firm D call. Per germline, CDR1 PRHDT and CDR2 FYEKMQ (reference sequence). Trimming left V 5 bases short and J 4 bases short, with 15 bases between. The CDR3 sequence is 14 residues long.

The J gene is TRBJ2-1, the V gene TRBV11-2; TRBD2 aligns across 9 bases. CDR1 is SGHAT and CDR2 is FQNNGV in the germline V gene. Unmatched junction bases numbered 11, after V lost 4 bases and J lost 7 bases. The CDR3 is made up of 16 amino acids. CDR3 loop: CASSSYSGRVWNEQFF. The CDR3, as DNA: TGTGCCAGCAGCTCTTATAGCGGGAGAGTGTGGAATGAGCAGTTCTTC.

This chain links TRBV14 with TRBJ1-1; D remains ambiguous. The germline V and J ends were trimmed by 3 bases and 6 bases, with 11 bases remaining between them. From germline, CDR1 is SGHDN and CDR2 FVKESK. The CDR3 consists of 13 residues. The CDR3 coding sequence is TGTGCCAGCAGCCATCTTTTGGCCGCTGAAGCTTTCTTT. It yields the protein CASSHLLAAEAFF.

V is TRBV7-6 and J is TRBJ2-2; no clear D gene. Germline CDR1 SGHVS, CDR2 FNYEAQ. The ends were cut back, 5 bases at V and 2 bases at J, with 9 bases in the middle. This CDR3 comprises 14 residues. DNA for the CDR3: TGTGCCAGCAGCGACAACAGCAACACCGGGGAGCTGTTTTTT. It translates to CASSDNSNTGELFF.

The rearrangement links TRBV19 to TRBJ1-3; possibly TRBD1 for D (6 bases). This CDR3 is 17 amino acids long. CDR1 LNHDA and CDR2 SQIVND come from the germline V gene (reference sequence). Trimming took off 5 bases at V and 0 bases at J, with 17 bases between the two ends. The CDR3 region has the DNA TGTGCCAGTAGTGGCCACCAGGGACAAAACTCTGGAAACACCATATATTTT. Amino acid sequence: CASSGHQGQNSGNTIYF.

This clone was picked up one time. The J gene is TRBJ2-1, the V gene TRBV5-1, with a weak D call TRBD1 (5 bases). V was clipped by 4 bases and J by 1 base, with 12 bases between them. Germline values: CDR1 SGHRS, CDR2 YFSETQ. The CDR3 sequence is 15 residues long. This CDR3 reads CASSIDSRSYNEQFF. In DNA form, the CDR3 reads TGCGCCAGCAGCATAGACAGCCGGTCCTACAATGAGCAGTTCTTC.

A few counts support this clone. This chain joins TRBV5-1 and TRBJ2-1, with D perhaps TRBD2 (6 bases). V was trimmed by 4 bases and J by 4 bases, leaving 15 bases between them. Germline assignment: CDR1 SGHRS and CDR2 YFSETQ. CDR3 length: 15 residues. The CDR3 loop is CASSQSSVGYNEQFF. The CDR3 coding sequence is TGCGCCAGCAGCCAATCTAGCGTCGGATACAATGAGCAGTTCTTC.

The V call is TRBV30, the J call TRBJ1-5; no clear D. Germline V lookup: CDR1 GTSNPN, CDR2 SVGIG (reference sequence). V dropped 8 bases and J dropped 7 bases, with 15 bases sitting between them. This CDR3 is 12 amino acids long. CDR3 in DNA: TGTGCCGGTGGTAGCGCAAAACAGCCCCAGCATTTT. Protein sequence: CAGGSAKQPQHF.

This rearrangement joins TRBV13 to TRBJ2-5, with a weak D call TRBD1 (6 bases). This CDR3 has 15 residues. CDR1 is PRHDT and CDR2 is FYEKMQ in the germline V gene (reference sequence). Trimming removed 5 bases at V and 2 bases at J, with 15 bases between. The CDR3 coding sequence is TGTGCCAGCAGCAGAATAACAGGGAATCAAGAGACCCAGTACTTC. Amino acid sequence: CASSRITGNQETQYF.

This sequence joins TRBV10-3 and TRBJ2-3, with D maybe TRBD2 (5 bases). The V gene's germline CDR1 is ENHRY and CDR2 SYGVKD. The CDR3 contains 13 residues. V lost 10 bases to trimming and J lost 1 base, with 12 bases between them. The CDR3 reads CATRPEGTDTQYF. CDR3 bases: TGTGCCACCAGACCGGAGGGCACAGATACGCAGTATTTT.

This chain connects TRBV28 to TRBJ2-3, with 10 nucleotides matching TRBD2. There are 15 residues in the CDR3. The V and J ends lost 7 bases and 2 bases, in that order; junction bases with no gene match: 6. The germline V gene has CDR1 MDHEN and CDR2 SYDVKM. In DNA, the CDR3 is TGTGCCAGCACACCCGGGACTAGCGACACAGATACGCAGTATTTT. It is translated as CASTPGTSDTDTQYF.

This clone was seen repeatedly, ten times or more. The rearrangement joins TRBV6-5 to TRBJ1-1, with D uncertain. The V end lost 5 bases, the J end lost 4 bases, and 8 bases lay between the germline ends. The length of the CDR3 is 12 residues. The germline V gene encodes CDR1 MNHEY and CDR2 SVGAGI. DNA of the CDR3: TGTGCCAGCAGTACATTTGGCACTGAAGCTTTCTTT. Its translation: CASSTFGTEAFF.

This sequence joins TRBV27 and TRBJ2-7; 7 bases agree with TRBD1. Germline loops: CDR1 MNHEY, CDR2 SMNVEV (reference sequence). The CDR3 has 15 amino acids. V dropped 3 bases and J dropped 3; count of bases not matched to a gene: 8. CDR3 amino acids: CASSFRWDSYYEQYF. The CDR3 nucleotides are TGTGCCAGCAGTTTCCGATGGGACAGCTACTACGAGCAGTACTTC.

This chain links TRBV5-1 with TRBJ2-3; 10 positions match TRBD1. This CDR3 spans 15 amino acids. Germline trimming cut 4 bases from V and 2 bases from J; bases unmatched to any gene: 4. Germline V gives CDR1 SGHRS, CDR2 YFSETQ. CDR3 sequence reads: CASSRQGAVTDTQYF. The CDR3 nucleotides read TGCGCCAGCAGCCGACAGGGGGCGGTCACAGATACGCAGTATTTT.

This clone came up a few times. Other DNA sequences in this specimen translate into the identical CDR3. The J gene is TRBJ2-2, the V gene TRBV11-2, with a possible D match to TRBD1 (7 bases). CDR3 length equals 15 residues. V gave up 1 base and J gave up 5 bases, with 11 bases separating them. Germline-derived CDR1 and CDR2 are SGHAT and FQNNGV. In nucleotides, the CDR3 is TGTGCCAGCAGCTTAGGGACAGGAGGGACCGGGGAGCTGTTTTTT. The encoded protein is CASSLGTGGTGELFF.

The sample holds a few counts of this clone. The chain is built from TRBV11-3 and TRBJ2-2; 8 bases are a match to TRBD1. Germline CDR1 is SGHNT and CDR2 is YENEEA. The CDR3 runs to 15 residues. The V segment lost 0 bases and the J segment 7 bases; nucleotides outside the gene matches: 4. In DNA form, the CDR3 reads TGTGCCAGCAGCTTAGATGGACAGGGAGTCGGGGAGCTGTTTTTT. The encoded protein is CASSLDGQGVGELFF.

This chain uses TRBV6-1 with TRBJ2-3; 9 bases agree with TRBD1. Germline CDR1 and CDR2: MNHNS and SASEGT. The CDR3 spans 15 residues. V gave up 6 bases and J gave up 2 bases; unmatched junction bases: 6. The CDR3 here is CASRLGQGFTDTQYF. As DNA, the CDR3 is TGTGCCAGCAGGCTGGGACAGGGCTTCACAGATACGCAGTATTTT.

The V gene is TRBV28, the J gene TRBJ1-1; TRBD1 might be the D (6 bases). In germline, CDR1 is MDHEN, CDR2 SYDVKM. This CDR3 spans 16 amino acids. V lost 7 bases to trimming and J lost 6 bases, with 24 bases between them. The CDR3 sequence is CASTSGTQGLGAEAFF. CDR3 bases: TGTGCCAGCACCTCAGGCACACAGGGTCTCGGGGCTGAAGCTTTCTTT.

This clone was counted between two and nine times. V is TRBV29-1 and J is TRBJ2-1; TRBD2 matches at 7 bases. CDR3 length: 13 residues. CDR1 is SQVTM, CDR2 ANQGSEA, per germline. After removal of 0 bases from V and 6 bases from J, the junction contained 2 bases not matched to a gene. In DNA, the CDR3 is TGCAGCGTTGAAGAGGTAGCGGGCAATGAGCAGTTCTTC. Encoded protein: CSVEEVAGNEQFF.

This chain uses TRBV28 with TRBJ2-7, with a possible D match to TRBD2 (5 bases). The CDR3 extends over 14 amino acids. Germline-derived CDR1 and CDR2 are MDHEN and SYDVKM. Trimming stripped 8 bases from V and 3 bases from J, with 17 bases between. DNA for the CDR3: TGTGCCAGCGTCCTAGAGGGTGGGAACTACGAGCAGTACTTC. It codes for CASVLEGGNYEQYF.